The 12 T cell receptor beta chains below all came from one sample that was sequenced in a study of regulatory T cells in long-lasting Graves disease. TCR beta libraries were built with iRepertoire HTBI primers and Arm-PCR of CDR3 regions. TCRdb fed the multiplex PCR reads into MiXCR, producing one record per CDR3 protein. The table records fewer than 500,000 distinct CDR3 sequences, around 16% of them present only once. The time point here: newly diagnosed GD, antithyroid drugs for less than 3 months. Scientists built the TCR library using RNA that was extracted from PBMCs. In addition, the sample was reused for a study of T cells in Graves' hyperthyroidism and ophthalmopathy.

The sequencing here drew on peripheral blood mononuclear cells (PBMCs), taken at new diagnosis, from a patient treated with antithyroid drugs. These receptor sequences come from a man aged 35 to 55 with Graves disease.

The rearrangement uses TRBV20-1 and TRBJ2-2, with TRBD1 matching over 9 bases. Germline lookup yields CDR1 DFQATT and CDR2 SNEGSKA (reference sequence). Trimming at V came to 5 bases and at J to 7 bases, leaving 8 bases not matched to a gene. CDR3 size: 14 residues. In nucleotides, the CDR3 is TGCAGTGCTCCTAAACAGGGGGCAGGCGGGGAGCTGTTTTTT. Amino acids: CSAPKQGAGGELFF.

This clonotype was seen ten or more times. The chain recombines TRBV5-1 with TRBJ1-4, with a possible D match to TRBD1 (5 bases). Trimming left V 0 bases short and J 6 bases short, with 9 bases between. Germline values: CDR1 SGHRS, CDR2 YFSETQ. There are 14 residues in the CDR3. Written as DNA, the CDR3 is TGCGCCAGCAGCTTGGCTGGACACTATGAAAAACTGTTTTTT. This translates into CASSLAGHYEKLFF.

Ten or more counts support this clonotype. Written as DNA, the CDR3 is TGTGCCAGCTCACCAGACCAGACCGGGGAGCTGTTTTTT. The encoded protein is CASSPDQTGELFF. V usage is TRBV18 and J usage is TRBJ2-2; D not certain. CDR1 is KGHSH and CDR2 is LQKENI in the germline V gene. V gave up 2 bases and J gave up 5 bases, with 6 bases separating them. The CDR3 contains 13 residues.

This clonotype was counted many times. V and J are TRBV2 and TRBJ2-1; 8 bases are a match to TRBD2. The CDR3 has 16 residues. V dropped 1 base and J dropped 8; count of bases not matched to a gene: 10. The germline gives CDR1 SNHLY, CDR2 FYNNEI. The CDR3 protein is CASSEVLAGGRDEQFF. In DNA, the CDR3 is TGTGCCAGCAGTGAAGTTCTGGCGGGAGGAAGGGATGAGCAGTTCTTC.

The table lists this clonotype with many counts. The genes are TRBV12-3 or TRBV12-4 and TRBJ1-1; tentatively, D is TRBD1 (5 bases). The CDR3 totals 14 residues. Trimming stripped 3 bases from V and 1 base from J, with 9 bases between. CDR3 residues: CASSLAGKNTEAFF. In DNA, the CDR3 is TGTGCCAGCAGTTTGGCAGGGAAGAACACTGAAGCTTTCTTT.

The chain recombines TRBV4-1 with TRBJ2-3, with 7 positions matching TRBD1. After removal of 4 bases from V and 9 bases from J, the junction contained 10 bases not matched to a gene. This CDR3 is built from 14 residues. The V gene's germline CDR1 is MGHRA and CDR2 YSYEKL. The CDR3 spells CASSPWAGGRTQYF. The CDR3 DNA reads TGCGCCAGCAGCCCCTGGGCAGGGGGACGGACGCAGTATTTT.

This clonotype showed up just a few times. This chain joins TRBV11-2 and TRBJ2-2; 13 nucleotides line up with TRBD2. This CDR3 spans 15 amino acids. The V gene end was trimmed by 5 bases and the J gene end by 8 bases; junction bases not matched to a gene: 5. In germline, CDR1 is SGHAT, CDR2 FQNNGV. CDR3 sequence (DNA): TGTGCCAGCAGCCCAGCGACTAGCGGGAGGGGGGAGCTGTTTTTT. Its translation: CASSPATSGRGELFF.

J is TRBJ2-1 and V is TRBV24-1; TRBD2 matches 16 bases. Germline trimming cut 4 bases from V and 3 bases from J; bases unmatched to any gene: 8. The CDR3 spans 19 residues. Germline V gene sequence: CDR1 KGHDR, CDR2 SFDVKD. CDR3 protein: CATSESGTSGRAYYNEQFF. The CDR3 DNA sequence: TGTGCCACCAGTGAGTCCGGGACTAGCGGGAGGGCCTACTACAATGAGCAGTTCTTC.

This clonotype was found many times. The chain joins TRBV2 to TRBJ2-7; 7 nucleotides line up with TRBD2. The trim removed 6 bases at V and 0 bases at J, leaving 8 bases unmatched. There are 15 residues in the CDR3. CDR1 is SNHLY, CDR2 FYNNEI, per germline. The CDR3 nucleotides are TGTGCCAGCAGCCGCAGGGAGGGGAACTCCTACGAGCAGTACTTC. This gives the protein CASSRREGNSYEQYF.

This clonotype occurred many times. This chain connects TRBV3-1 to TRBJ2-7; TRBD1 matches at 7 bases. This CDR3 region has 13 residues. J lost 7 bases, V lost 4 bases, and 7 bases had no gene match. Looked up from germline, CDR1 is LGHDT and CDR2 is YNNKEL (reference sequence). The DNA of the CDR3 is TGTGCCAGCAGCCTAGGACAGGACGGGGAGCAGTACTTC. It encodes CASSLGQDGEQYF.

This clonotype was detected only a few times. The V gene is TRBV7-3, the J gene TRBJ2-5; D is unresolved. The CDR3 is 14 residues long. Germline CDR1 and CDR2: SGHTA and FQGTGA. Trimming left V 2 bases short and J 4 bases short, with 11 bases between. CDR3 amino acids: CASSLAQAGETQYF. In nucleotides, the CDR3 is TGTGCCAGCAGCTTAGCGCAGGCAGGAGAGACCCAGTACTTC.

This clonotype came up many times. The chain employs TRBV20-1 and TRBJ2-4; no clear D gene. This CDR3 has 16 amino acids. Trimming cost V 6 bases and J 0 bases, with 18 bases left between them. The V gene's germline CDR1 is DFQATT and CDR2 SNEGSKA (reference sequence). CDR3 sequence reads: CSARVILGIAKNIQYF. The CDR3, as DNA: TGCAGTGCCCGAGTTATCTTGGGGATAGCCAAAAACATTCAGTACTTC.